This T cell receptor beta chain was sequenced for a study of STAT5B mutations in CD4+ large granular lymphocyte leukemia. General study findings and limits: Main leukemic clonotypes were patient-specific, but more than 20% appeared at low frequency elsewhere. Compared with healthy controls (2/35), patient top clones favored TRBV06 (8/27). Patient CD4-sorted repertoires stayed more clonal than healthy ones after leukemic-clone removal.

Between the trimmed V and J ends, which lost 2 bases and 10 bases, there was a span of 11 bases. CDR1 and CDR2 from the germline V gene are MNHEY and SMNVEV (reference sequence). CDR3 length: 13 amino acids. Profiling relied on immunoSEQ multiplex PCR, and the TCRdb table lists in-frame clones only, not all of them. This table has 32,000 or so clones, roughly 85% appearing once. This clone has only one observation. What it binds is unknown. Source material: CD4+ T cells from blood buffy coats. This receptor was identified in a human donor in good health. The chain joins TRBV27 to TRBJ1-4; D is ambiguous. CDR3 DNA sequence: TGTGCCAGCAGTTTACTTGGGGAGGGAAAACTGTTTTTT. It yields the protein CASSLLGEGKLFF.